This TCR beta chain is from a study of T-cell memory formation after mild COVID-19 (dated by TCRdb to 2020 to 2022). Looking at the study overall: TCR sequence clusters from the two donors were largely donor specific. In two donors, T-cell clones that expanded and contracted after mild COVID-19 were tracked by sequencing TCRalpha and TCRbeta repertoires over time. Two young, previously healthy adult volunteers, one female and one male, were included in the cohort.

Beyond this particular receptor, the publication reports: Contracting CD4+ clones were found mainly in CM and EM memory subsets, while CD8+ clones were enriched in EMRA. The detection of some responding clones in pre-infection memory suggests that pre-existing cross-reactive memory T cells joined the SARS-CoV-2 response. From day 15 to 85, contracting clones showed balanced CD4/CD8 phenotypes, whereas a second wave of clones that expanded from day 15 to 37 leaned towards CD4+. The study covered only a couple of mild cases, and larger cohorts including severe cases with pre-infection samples were considered necessary. Whether the second-wave clones peaking on day 37 were SARS-CoV-2 specific was not confirmed.

There are 13 amino acids in the CDR3, from cysteine to phenylalanine inclusive. Just CDR3 DNA is preserved here, 39 bases in frame from base 1. Sequences SSHAT (CDR1) and FNYEAQ (CDR2) are obtained from the germline V gene (reference sequence). A remark on this clonotype: Its antigen has not been determined. It has no much larger one-base neighbor in the sample; base qualities were not kept.

Ficoll-Paque density gradient centrifugation was used to isolate PBMCs. Sequenced using an Illumina NovaSeq 6000. Using 5'RACE with constant-segment primers, TCRalpha and TCRbeta cDNA libraries were constructed, with sample barcodes and unique molecular identifiers added in the process. Trizol reagent was used to extract RNA from every sample. Library amplification was performed in two PCR steps, and a second sample barcode and Illumina TruSeq adapters were introduced in the second step. Sequencing of the libraries was done on an Illumina NovaSeq, producing 2 x 150 bp paired-end reads. On the authors' methods: The reads were demultiplexed and collapsed into UMI-guided consensus sequences using migec v1.2.7. Using mixcr v2.1.11, UMI consensuses were aligned to TRA and TRB V and J templates and then assembled into clonotypes. Clonotypes were classified as expanded or contracted when called significant by both edgeR and NoisET, with noise models trained on biological replicates. For edgeR calls, the thresholds were a false discovery rate-adjusted p below 0.01 and a log2 fold-change of 1. PCA with hierarchical clustering of max-normalized trajectories of the 1000 most abundant clonotypes was used as exploratory dynamics analysis. Each responding clone was given a CD4 or CD8 phenotype based on the CD4+ and CD8+ repertoires, which had been sequenced separately. In TCRdb, the public reads were trimmed at Q25 with fastp and aligned with MiXCR, with productive beta chains retained. Identical CDR3 proteins give one entry, which carries the most common genes and DNA. The V and J calls come from TCRdb's annotation, not from the publication. Across this sample there are about 270,000 distinct CDR3 sequences, with around 15% seen only once. The top ten clones comprise about 23% of the sample.

The receptor was derived from a man between 18 and 29 years old who had mild COVID-19 (a few samples of this study predate the infection). The sample titles of this study are shuffled in the database, so cell type and time point are left out; the donor was told from shared clones. The chain links TRBV7-7 with TRBJ1-6; a confident D gene designation cannot be given. Sample: PBMCs or a T cell subset sorted from them (not recorded which). The nucleotides are TGTGCTAGCGCCGAACAGTTAGGATCACCCCTCCACTTT. It translates to CASAEQLGSPLHF.